Each of the 10 T cell receptor beta chains below was sequenced from the same sample in a study of blood T cell repertoires in COVID-19. This table comes from immunoSEQ multiplex PCR, and its TCRdb copy is limited to in-frame clones, with some not included. This table holds around 69,000 clones, about 91% found once. Sequencing was performed on peripheral blood. These receptors were taken from a woman aged 45-59 years with active COVID-19.

This chain links TRBV7-9 with TRBJ2-1; 7 bases fit TRBD1. There are 15 residues in the CDR3. Germline V gives CDR1 SEHNR, CDR2 FQNEAQ (reference sequence). Germline trimming cut 6 bases from V and 6 bases from J; bases unmatched to any gene: 11. The CDR3 here is CASSPTGPKANEQFF. The CDR3 coding sequence is TGTGCCAGCAGTCCGACAGGGCCCAAGGCCAATGAGCAGTTCTTC.

The CDR3 reads CASSKGTGSAETQYF. DNA of the CDR3: TGTGCCAGCAGTAAAGGGACAGGGTCGGCGGAGACCCAGTACTTC. The rearrangement links TRBV27 to TRBJ2-5; 9 bases fit TRBD1. The CDR3 has 15 amino acids. V lost 5 bases to trimming and J lost 5 bases; unmatched junction nucleotides: 9. CDR1 is MNHEY and CDR2 is SMNVEV in the germline V gene (reference sequence).

This clone occurred many times. The rearrangement links TRBV2 to TRBJ2-1, with 7 nucleotides matching TRBD2. Germline V gene sequence: CDR1 SNHLY, CDR2 FYNNEI. The CDR3 sequence is 16 residues long. V lost 6 bases, J lost 4 bases, and 12 bases stayed unmatched. The CDR3 loop reads CASSDREVVTYNEQFF. The CDR3 nucleotides are TGTGCCAGCAGCGACCGGGAGGTCGTTACATACAATGAGCAGTTCTTC.

The V call is TRBV29-1, the J call TRBJ2-5; TRBD1 matches 8 bases. CDR3 size: 13 residues. Looked up from germline, CDR1 is SQVTM and CDR2 is ANQGSEA. J was trimmed by 5 bases and V by 4 bases; bases with no gene match: 6. The CDR3 coding sequence is TGCAGCGTTGCCGGCCAGGGGGCCGAGACCCAGTACTTC. Protein sequence: CSVAGQGAETQYF. Filled out from reference TRBV29-1 and TRBJ2-5, the complete variable domain reads SAVISQKPSRDICQRGTSLTIQCQVDSQVTMMFWYRQQPGQSLTLIATANQGSEATYESGFVIDKFPISRPNLTFSTLTVSNMSPEDSSIYLCSVAGQGAETQYFGPGTRLLVL.

The chain combines TRBV9 with TRBJ2-1; 15 positions match TRBD2. Germline CDR1 SGDLS, CDR2 YYNGEE. V was pared by 3 bases and J by 8 bases, with 9 bases of the junction left unmatched. This CDR3 region has 17 residues. CDR3 nucleotides: TGTGCCAGCAGCGGGTTGGGACTAGCGGGAGGACGACATGAGCAGTTCTTC. Translating gives CASSGLGLAGGRHEQFF.

This clone was detected a few times. This chain joins TRBV5-6 and TRBJ1-5; 7 nucleotides line up with TRBD1. The germline CDR1 and CDR2 sequences are SGHDT and YYEEEE. The V and J ends lost 4 bases and 6 bases, in that order; junction bases with no gene match: 10. The CDR3 runs 15 residues. CDR3 in amino acids: CASSAGGGGFQPQHF. CDR3 nucleotide sequence: TGTGCCAGCAGCGCCGGAGGAGGGGGCTTTCAGCCCCAGCATTTT.

The chain links TRBV5-1 to TRBJ1-2; TRBD1 matches 11 bases. The V gene's germline CDR1 is SGHRS and CDR2 YFSETQ. This CDR3 comprises 14 residues. V was pared by 7 bases and J by 4 bases, with 6 bases of the junction left unmatched. The CDR3 DNA sequence: TGCGCCAGCGATCCCGGGACAGGGGGCTATGGCTACACCTTC. Residues: CASDPGTGGYGYTF.

The rearrangement links TRBV19 to TRBJ2-3; the match to TRBD2 covers 8 bases. The CDR3 is 15 amino acids. Germline lookup yields CDR1 LNHDA and CDR2 SQIVND (reference sequence). The junction had 11 bases not matched to a gene; V was cut back by 8 bases and J by 4 bases. CDR3 bases: TGTGCCAGTGGAGGACCGGGAGGGAGGTCAGATACGCAGTATTTT. Residues: CASGGPGGRSDTQYF.

The V gene is TRBV29-1, the J gene TRBJ1-2; D may be TRBD1 (6 bases). V was cut by 5 bases and J by 8 bases, with 18 bases left in between. Germline CDR1 is SQVTM and CDR2 is ANQGSEA. This CDR3 contains 13 residues. The CDR3 region is CSVLSNDRRGYTF. The CDR3 region has the DNA TGCAGCGTTTTGTCCAATGACAGGCGGGGCTACACCTTC.

The CDR3 loop is CASRTDRDTEAFF. CDR3 nucleotides: TGTGCCAGCAGGACGGACAGGGACACTGAAGCTTTCTTT. The V call is TRBV6-5, the J call TRBJ1-1; 8 nucleotides match TRBD1. Germline CDR1 reads MNHEY; CDR2 reads SVGAGI. V was clipped by 6 bases and J by 3 bases; unmatched bases: 3. CDR3 size: 13 residues.